This entry lists 20 T cell receptor beta chains sequenced from one sample in a study of vaccination and CD4 T cells after COVID-19. Their cognate antigens are unknown. An Oncomine TCR Beta short-read assay was used to sequence the DNA from cultured CD4+ T cells. TCRdb called the PCR reads again in MiXCR, with one record for every CDR3 protein. The sample holds 14,000 to 15,000 distinct CDR3 sequences, roughly 52% seen once. Treatment here: approximately 9-day PBMC culture with coronavirus spike peptide pools or control peptides (ViraFEST assay). The sequencing input was CD4+ T cells from blood, cultured in vitro. Source of these receptors: a human donor who had recovered from COVID-19.

J is TRBJ2-1 and V is TRBV24-1; 11 nucleotides align to TRBD1. The junction had 13 bases not matched to a gene; V was cut back by 3 bases and J by 7 bases. Per germline, CDR1 KGHDR and CDR2 SFDVKD. The CDR3 covers 18 residues. The CDR3 protein is CATSDPGPGQGVGNEQFF. Here the CDR3 DNA reads TGTGCCACCAGTGATCCTGGACCGGGACAGGGGGTTGGGAATGAGCAGTTCTTC.

V usage is TRBV4-2 and J usage is TRBJ2-7; D ambiguous. The V gene's germline CDR1 is LGHNA and CDR2 YNFKEQ. Trimming stripped 1 base from V and 5 bases from J, with 18 bases between. CDR3 size: 16 residues. CDR3 bases: TGTGCCAGCAGCCAAGCGGGTAGTCTGGGATTCGACGAGCAGTACTTC. Protein product: CASSQAGSLGFDEQYF.

The chain joins TRBV12-3 or TRBV12-4 to TRBJ2-1, with 8 nucleotides matching TRBD1. Losses at the gene ends were 6 bases for V and 1 base for J; bases not matched to a gene: 5. This CDR3 is 15 amino acids long. The CDR3 sequence is CASSQTGGSYNEQFF. Here the CDR3 DNA reads TGTGCCAGCAGCCAAACAGGGGGATCCTACAATGAGCAGTTCTTC.

The chain has TRBV29-1 and TRBJ2-2; 10 bases are shared with TRBD1. The CDR3 is 16 amino acids. V trimming: 5 bases; J trimming: 2 bases; junction bases outside the gene matches: 8. Germline CDR1 is SQVTM and CDR2 is ANQGSEA. The CDR3 spells CSVKDRGKVNTGELFF. The CDR3, as DNA: TGCAGCGTTAAGGACAGGGGGAAGGTTAACACCGGGGAGCTGTTTTTT.

This sequence joins TRBV18 and TRBJ1-1; weak D call: TRBD1 (6 bases). Deletions cut 2 bases from V and 1 base from J, with 11 bases between. CDR1 KGHSH and CDR2 LQKENI come from the germline V gene. CDR3 length: 15 amino acids. The DNA for the CDR3 is TGTGCCAGCTCACCAATGGGGGGCGAGAACACTGAAGCTTTCTTT. Translation gives CASSPMGGENTEAFF.

The chain carries TRBV24-1 and TRBJ2-3; TRBD1 or TRBD2 may be the D gene (6 bases each). The germline CDR1 and CDR2 sequences are KGHDR and SFDVKD. Trimming cost V 7 bases and J 0 bases, with 10 bases left between them. There are 14 residues in the CDR3. CDR3 coding DNA: TGTGCCACCAGAGGGGGGACTAGCACAGATACGCAGTATTTT. Translating it yields CATRGGTSTDTQYF.

This sequence joins TRBV5-1 and TRBJ2-4, with D unresolved. CDR3 length: 15 amino acids. V was clipped by 0 bases and J by 0 bases, with 7 bases between them. Germline values: CDR1 SGHRS, CDR2 YFSETQ. The CDR3 here is CASSLASAAKNIQYF. The CDR3 region has the DNA TGCGCCAGCAGCTTGGCCAGTGCAGCCAAAAACATTCAGTACTTC.

CDR3 bases: TGTGCCAGCAGTGACGGGACAGGAAAATATGGCTACACCTTC. Translated: CASSDGTGKYGYTF. The chain carries TRBV6-2 or TRBV6-3 and TRBJ1-2; 8 nucleotides line up with TRBD1. The germline V gene has CDR1 MNHEY and CDR2 SVGEGT. The trim removed 5 bases at V and 5 bases at J, leaving 7 bases unmatched. The CDR3 loop spans 14 amino acids.

The V call is TRBV2, the J call TRBJ1-3; D is undetermined. Germline CDR1 is SNHLY and CDR2 is FYNNEI. V lost 8 bases and J 0 bases, leaving 11 bases between the germline ends. CDR3 length: 14 amino acids. For the CDR3, the DNA is TGTGCCAGCTCTCGGCCGAGCTCTGGAAACACCATATATTTT. It specifies CASSRPSSGNTIYF.

The chain combines TRBV12-3 or TRBV12-4 with TRBJ2-2; 12 positions match TRBD1. The CDR3 has 16 residues. Trimming cost V 4 bases and J 2 bases; bases outside gene matches: 2. In DNA, the CDR3 is TGTGCCAGCAGTTGGGACAGGGGGCAAAACACCGGGGAGCTGTTTTTT. It codes for CASSWDRGQNTGELFF.

V and J are TRBV7-2 and TRBJ1-5, with 7 bases that match TRBD1. The CDR3 runs to 15 residues. Germline lookup yields CDR1 SGHTA and CDR2 FQGNSA. V lost 6 bases to trimming and J lost 7 bases; unmatched junction nucleotides: 12. The CDR3 region has the DNA TGTGCCAGCAGTAGAGGGACAGTCAGAGGACAGCCCCAGCATTTT. Its translation is CASSRGTVRGQPQHF.

In this sample, this clonotype turned up a few times. The rearrangement joins TRBV7-9 to TRBJ1-5; D remains ambiguous. The CDR3 has 12 residues. From germline, CDR1 is SEHNR and CDR2 FQNEAQ (reference sequence). Trimming removed 4 bases from V and 7 bases from J, with 8 bases in between. This CDR3 is CASSSMSQPQHF. In DNA, the CDR3 is TGTGCCAGCAGCTCCATGTCCCAGCCCCAGCATTTT.

This clonotype appeared a single time. A much more abundant neighbour one base away suggests this may be a read error. The conserved phenylalanine or tryptophan normally closing the CDR3 is absent here, so this likely arose from a read error. In DNA form, the CDR3 reads TGTGCCAGCAAGAAGGGTAGCAATCAGCCCCAGCATTTA. Translating gives CASKKGSNQPQHL. The genes are TRBV7-8 and TRBJ1-5; D gene ambiguous. This CDR3 has 13 residues. With 7 bases removed from V and 0 bases from J, the gap between germline ends came to 7 bases. From germline, CDR1 is SGHVS and CDR2 FQNEAQ.

This clonotype was counted a few times. V usage is TRBV19 and J usage is TRBJ1-2, with D uncertain. V was pared by 6 bases and J by 5 bases, with 16 bases between. In germline, CDR1 is LNHDA, CDR2 SQIVND (reference sequence). This CDR3 region has 14 residues. The CDR3 nucleotides read TGTGCCAGTAGCCTGACTACCAAAGGGTATGGCTACACCTTC. Protein sequence: CASSLTTKGYGYTF.

The chain combines TRBV5-6 with TRBJ1-5; a possible D gene is TRBD1 (5 bases). The CDR3 has 16 residues. Germline V lookup: CDR1 SGHDT, CDR2 YYEEEE. V was cut by 2 bases and J by 1 base, with 13 bases left in between. The CDR3 region has the DNA TGTGCCAGCAGCTTCCGGAGGGGCCTGAGCAATCAGCCCCAGCATTTT. Protein: CASSFRRGLSNQPQHF.

V is TRBV7-9 and J is TRBJ2-5, with a weak D call TRBD2 (6 bases). The CDR3 is 15 residues long. Trimming cost V 3 bases and J 2 bases, with 13 bases left between them. Germline CDR1 reads SEHNR; CDR2 reads FQNEAQ (reference sequence). In nucleotides, the CDR3 is TGTGCCAGCAGCTTTACCTCGGGGAGGCAAGAGACCCAGTACTTC. Amino acid sequence: CASSFTSGRQETQYF.

The chain combines TRBV6-1 with TRBJ1-3; a possible D gene is TRBD1 (5 bases). Germline assignment: CDR1 MNHNS and CDR2 SASEGT. The CDR3 extends over 11 amino acids. The V gene lost 6 bases and the J gene lost 10 bases, with 10 bases spanning the gap. The CDR3 DNA reads TGTGCCAGCAGGGAGGGGTTGACCATATATTTT. It is translated as CASREGLTIYF.

This clonotype was seen a few times. The V and J genes are TRBV18 and TRBJ1-2, with D perhaps TRBD1 (5 bases). From germline, CDR1 is KGHSH and CDR2 LQKENI. There are 13 residues in the CDR3. V shed 5 bases and J shed 1 base, with 8 bases lying between them. The DNA for the CDR3 is TGTGCCAGCTCAGAGACAGTTAACTATGGCTACACCTTC. Residues: CASSETVNYGYTF.

This clonotype was counted only a few times. This sequence joins TRBV21-1 and TRBJ2-5; TRBD1 was called by the table and not checked on the DNA. TRBV21-1 has pseudogene status. The CDR3 is 16 amino acids. CDR3: CATRVSDRGLGGTQYF. CDR3 nucleotides: TGTGCCACCCGAGTTTCGGACAGGGGGTTAGGAGGGACCCAGTACTTC.

The chain links TRBV24-1 to TRBJ2-7; D is unresolved. Trimming cost V 3 bases and J 3 bases, with 11 bases left between them. CDR3 length: 14 amino acids. Per germline, CDR1 KGHDR and CDR2 SFDVKD. CDR3 protein: CATSDTEKVYEQYF. CDR3 DNA sequence: TGTGCCACCAGTGATACGGAAAAGGTCTACGAGCAGTACTTC.